The 32 T cell receptor beta chains below all came from one sample that was sequenced in a study of shared clonotypes between healthy human individuals. Assay used: immunoSEQ multiplex PCR; TCRdb lists only in-frame clones, some missing. This sample has over a million clones; about 80% occur once, and the top ten carry 1.4% to 1.5%. Sample: memory CD4+ T cells sorted from blood. As for subset: CD45RA-negative fraction. These receptors were obtained from a man younger than 35 in good health.

The rearrangement links TRBV19 to TRBJ2-5; 9 bases are a match to TRBD1. Germline CDR1 and CDR2: LNHDA and SQIVND (reference sequence). This CDR3 is 17 amino acids long. With 4 bases clipped from V and 5 bases from J, the junction kept 14 bases outside the gene matches. The CDR3 is CASSKTPGQGFGETQYF. DNA for the CDR3: TGTGCCAGTAGTAAAACCCCGGGACAGGGTTTCGGGGAGACCCAGTACTTC.

The chain has TRBV2 and TRBJ2-7; weak D call: TRBD2 (5 bases). The V and J ends lost 7 bases and 1 base respectively, with 17 bases between them. The CDR3 length is 15 residues. In germline, CDR1 is SNHLY, CDR2 FYNNEI. The CDR3 region is CASTLAGGQSYEQYF. The CDR3 DNA follows: TGTGCCAGCACCCTGGCGGGCGGCCAATCCTACGAGCAGTACTTC.

This chain connects TRBV9 to TRBJ2-6; 7 bases line up with TRBD1. This CDR3 comprises 19 residues. The V gene's germline CDR1 is SGDLS and CDR2 YYNGEE. J was trimmed by 2 bases and V by 3 bases; bases with no gene match: 14. CDR3 protein: CASSGPLDRAGTGANVLTF. The CDR3 nucleotides are TGTGCCAGCAGCGGCCCCCTCGACAGGGCAGGGACTGGGGCCAACGTCCTGACTTTC.

The genes are TRBV11-3 and TRBJ2-1; 7 bases agree with TRBD1. V lost 3 bases and J lost 0; bases outside the gene matches: 2. Germline CDR1 reads SGHNT; CDR2 reads YENEEA. The CDR3 length is 15 residues. The CDR3 loop is CASSLGDSSYNEQFF. The CDR3 coding sequence is TGTGCCAGCAGCTTGGGGGACAGCTCCTACAATGAGCAGTTCTTC.

The V and J genes are TRBV6-1 and TRBJ2-7, with unresolved D. Between the trimmed V and J ends, which lost 9 bases and 4 bases, there was a span of 16 bases. The CDR3 is 13 amino acids. CDR1 MNHNS and CDR2 SASEGT come from the germline V gene. As DNA, the CDR3 is TGTGCCAGTGGTTCGCCCGCCGTTTACGAGCAGTACTTC. Its translation is CASGSPAVYEQYF.

V gene TRBV6-7 combines with J gene TRBJ2-1; 7 bases are shared with TRBD1. TRBV6-7 is known as an ORF, though its function is uncertain. The J segment lost 12 bases and the V segment lost 7 bases, leaving 18 bases of the junction unmatched. The CDR3 runs to 15 residues. CDR3 DNA sequence: TGTGCCAGCACTATTCCCGTCACAGGGGTGTTTTGGCAGTTCTTC. Its translation: CASTIPVTGVFWQFF.

This clone has at least ten counts. The chain recombines TRBV4-3 with TRBJ2-1; a possible D gene is TRBD2 (6 bases). V was clipped by 0 bases and J by 10 bases, with 19 bases between them. The germline V gene encodes CDR1 LGHNA and CDR2 YSLEER. The CDR3 has 16 amino acids. The CDR3 is CASSQDPSAGFLEQFF. Here the CDR3 DNA reads TGCGCCAGCAGCCAAGATCCTAGCGCCGGCTTCTTAGAGCAGTTCTTC.

This rearrangement joins TRBV7-2 to TRBJ2-1, with 13 positions matching TRBD2. Trimming cost V 6 bases and J 0 bases; bases outside gene matches: 2. The CDR3 length is 16 residues. CDR1 and CDR2 from the germline V gene are SGHTA and FQGNSA. The CDR3 loop reads CASRRTSGGSYNEQFF. As DNA, the CDR3 is TGTGCCAGCAGGAGGACTAGCGGGGGCTCCTACAATGAGCAGTTCTTC.

This clone appeared once. V gene TRBV25-1 combines with J gene TRBJ2-5; D is undetermined. V was shortened by 3 bases and J by 6 bases, with 5 bases between the two germline ends. CDR3 length equals 11 residues. The germline V gene encodes CDR1 MGHDK and CDR2 SYGVNS. For the CDR3, the DNA is TGTGCCAGCAGTGAGTCGCAGACCCAGTACTTC. It yields the protein CASSESQTQYF. The full variable domain, rest sourced from reference TRBV25-1 and TRBJ2-5, is EADIYQTPRYLVIGTGKKITLECSQTMGHDKMYWYQQDPGMELHLIHYSYGVNSTEKGDLSSESTVSRIRTEHFPLTLESARPSHTSQYLCASSESQTQYFGPGTRLLVL.

The genes are TRBV6-1 and TRBJ2-2, with 7 bases fitting TRBD2. Per the germline V gene, CDR1 is MNHNS and CDR2 is SASEGT. After removal of 6 bases from V and 1 base from J, the junction contained 5 bases not matched to a gene. This CDR3 spans 15 amino acids. This CDR3 reads CASREPGGNTGELFF. CDR3 sequence (DNA): TGTGCCAGCAGGGAGCCGGGGGGGAACACCGGGGAGCTGTTTTTT.

CDR3 region: CASSLLGTGAVVETQYF. CDR3 DNA: TGTGCCAGCAGCTTACTAGGGACTGGAGCGGTAGTCGAGACCCAGTACTTC. The chain links TRBV7-8 to TRBJ2-5; TRBD2 is a possible D gene (6 bases). Trimming took 2 bases from V and 5 from J, leaving 21 bases between them. In germline, CDR1 is SGHVS, CDR2 FQNEAQ. This CDR3 has 17 amino acids.

The chain combines TRBV2 with TRBJ2-3; weak D call: TRBD2 (6 bases). V lost 5 bases and J 10 bases, leaving 16 bases between the germline ends. The CDR3 extends over 13 amino acids. CDR1 SNHLY and CDR2 FYNNEI come from the germline V gene. The CDR3 region has the DNA TGTGCCAGCAGTCTTAGCGCTCCGGGGGCGCAGTATTTT. Its protein product is CASSLSAPGAQYF.

The rearrangement joins TRBV5-1 to TRBJ1-3; D is perhaps TRBD1 (6 bases). The CDR3 covers 15 residues. V was clipped by 4 bases and J by 0 bases, with 11 bases between them. The germline gives CDR1 SGHRS, CDR2 YFSETQ. CDR3 sequence reads: CASSLGGLSGNTIYF. CDR3 DNA: TGCGCCAGCAGCCTCGGGGGGCTCTCTGGAAACACCATATATTTT. The full variable domain, in which reference TRBV5-1 and TRBJ1-3 provide the parts outside the CDR3, is KAGVTQTPRYLIKTRGQQVTLSCSPISGHRSVSWYQQTPGQGLQFLFEYFSETQRNKGNFPGRFSGRQFSNSRSEMNVSTLELGDSALYLCASSLGGLSGNTIYFGEGSWLTVV.

Concerning this clone: Since a much larger clone is just one base distant, this may be a read error. The CDR3 reads CASSQSGAGGSTDMQYF. The CDR3 coding sequence is TGCGCCAGCAGCCAATCCGGTGCGGGAGGCTCCACAGATATGCAGTATTTT. The chain carries TRBV4-1 and TRBJ2-3, with 8 bases fitting TRBD2. This CDR3 has 17 residues. Germline V gives CDR1 MGHRA, CDR2 YSYEKL.

The chain carries TRBV6-5 and TRBJ1-2; D is uncertain. The CDR3 covers 13 residues. Germline V lookup: CDR1 MNHEY, CDR2 SVGAGI. The V end was cut by 1 base, the J end by 7 bases, with 10 bases between. Here the CDR3 DNA reads TGTGCCAGCAGTTACTTTGCTGGGCTTGGCTACACCTTC. Protein: CASSYFAGLGYTF.

V gene TRBV11-3 combines with J gene TRBJ2-1; TRBD2 agrees at 12 bases. The CDR3 runs to 16 residues. Germline V gives CDR1 SGHNT, CDR2 YENEEA. The V and J ends lost 4 bases and 4 bases, in that order; junction bases with no gene match: 5. CDR3 in DNA: TGTGCCAGCAGCTCTCGGACTAGCGGGGCGTACAATGAGCAGTTCTTC. This translates into CASSSRTSGAYNEQFF.

The rearrangement joins TRBV7-2 to TRBJ1-1; D unresolved. CDR1 and CDR2 from the germline V gene are SGHTA and FQGNSA. This CDR3 region has 15 residues. V lost 1 base to trimming and J lost 4 bases, with 13 bases between them. Written as DNA, the CDR3 is TGTGCCAGCAGCTTAGGCGGGCGGGGTACCACTGAAGCTTTCTTT. Its translation is CASSLGGRGTTEAFF.

The rearrangement uses TRBV10-3 and TRBJ1-1; 7 bases are a match to TRBD1. Losses at the gene ends were 0 bases for V and 5 bases for J; bases not matched to a gene: 12. The CDR3 is 17 residues long. The germline V gene has CDR1 ENHRY and CDR2 SYGVKD. CDR3: CAISESVIGQGETEAFF. The CDR3 DNA is TGTGCCATCAGTGAGTCCGTTATTGGCCAGGGGGAAACTGAAGCTTTCTTT.

The chain has TRBV9 and TRBJ1-6, with unresolved D. The germline CDR1 and CDR2 sequences are SGDLS and YYNGEE. The CDR3 length is 15 residues. Trimming took 0 bases from V and 7 from J, leaving 11 bases between them. CDR3 DNA sequence: TGTGCCAGCAGCGTAGGGGGAGGTAACAATTCACCCCTCCACTTT. Protein product: CASSVGGGNNSPLHF.

This chain joins TRBV6-5 and TRBJ1-5, with no clear D. The CDR3 extends over 14 amino acids. Trimming left V 5 bases short and J 6 bases short, with 14 bases between. The germline V gene has CDR1 MNHEY and CDR2 SVGAGI. CDR3 in DNA: TGTGCCAGCAGTGTCCGGAAGGGAGGTCAGCCCCAGCATTTT. Its translation is CASSVRKGGQPQHF.

This rearrangement joins TRBV9 to TRBJ1-2; TRBD1 aligns across 8 bases. CDR1 is SGDLS and CDR2 is YYNGEE in the germline V gene. CDR3 length: 15 amino acids. The junction had 6 bases not matched to a gene; V was cut back by 4 bases and J by 1 base. CDR3 residues: CASSLTGGFNYGYTF. The CDR3 nucleotides read TGTGCCAGCAGCCTTACAGGGGGTTTTAACTATGGCTACACCTTC.

The chain joins TRBV5-1 to TRBJ2-7; the D is unclear. The CDR3 sequence is 15 residues long. V lost 2 bases to trimming and J lost 0 bases, with 12 bases between them. CDR1 and CDR2 from the germline V gene are SGHRS and YFSETQ. The CDR3, as DNA: TGCGCCAGCAGCTTCACCTTGGCAGCCTCCTACGAGCAGTACTTC. This encodes CASSFTLAASYEQYF.

The chain joins TRBV9 to TRBJ2-3; the D is unclear. Trimming stripped 0 bases from V and 6 bases from J, with 8 bases between. CDR1 and CDR2 from the germline V gene are SGDLS and YYNGEE. CDR3 length: 13 amino acids. The DNA for the CDR3 is TGTGCCAGCAGCGTAGTCTCTCGGGATACGCAGTATTTT. Translation gives CASSVVSRDTQYF.

The V and J genes are TRBV5-4 and TRBJ1-4, with no clear D. V lost 4 bases to trimming and J lost 0 bases, with 13 bases between them. The CDR3 consists of 16 residues. In germline, CDR1 is SGHNT, CDR2 YYREEE (reference sequence). The CDR3 DNA is TGTGCCAGCAGCCGGAGCTCGAGATCAACTAATGAAAAACTGTTTTTT. Its protein product is CASSRSSRSTNEKLFF. Filled out from reference TRBV5-4 and TRBJ1-4, the complete variable domain reads ETGVTQSPTHLIKTRGQQVTLRCSSQSGHNTVSWYQQALGQGPQFIFQYYREEENGRGNFPPRFSGLQFPNYSSELNVNALELDDSALYLCASSRSSRSTNEKLFFGSGTQLSVL.

This chain joins TRBV7-8 and TRBJ1-1; D gene uncertain. Trimming removed 5 bases from V and 0 bases from J, with 10 bases in between. Germline lookup yields CDR1 SGHVS and CDR2 FQNEAQ. The CDR3 is 14 residues long. The CDR3 DNA sequence: TGTGCCAGCAGCCCGGCCCCTATGAACACTGAAGCTTTCTTT. This encodes CASSPAPMNTEAFF.

The rearrangement links TRBV18 to TRBJ2-1; D uncertain. Germline V gene lookup returns CDR1 KGHSH and CDR2 LQKENI. The CDR3 covers 15 residues. Trimming shortened V by 4 bases and J by 3 bases, and 13 bases separated the two germline ends. The CDR3 region has the DNA TGTGCCAGCTCACTTCCAGGTACCCTCTACAATGAGCAGTTCTTC. It yields the protein CASSLPGTLYNEQFF.

This clone has only one observation. The V call is TRBV10-1, the J call TRBJ2-7, with 10 bases fitting TRBD1. With 0 bases clipped from V and 7 bases from J, the junction kept 6 bases outside the gene matches. CDR3 length equals 15 residues. CDR1 and CDR2 (germline): WNHNN, SYGVQD (reference sequence). CDR3: CASSESGTGAGEQYF. CDR3 bases: TGCGCCAGCAGTGAGTCCGGGACAGGGGCGGGAGAGCAGTACTTC.

In the case of this clone: Other nucleotide sequences from this sample produce the same CDR3. The gene calls are TRBV6-1 and TRBJ1-6; the D is unclear. The germline CDR1 and CDR2 sequences are MNHNS and SASEGT. Between the trimmed V and J ends, which lost 7 bases and 7 bases, there was a span of 8 bases. CDR3 size: 12 residues. CDR3 DNA sequence: TGTGCCAGCACTCCTGACAATTCACCCCTCCACTTT. Residues: CASTPDNSPLHF.

This chain connects TRBV12-5 to TRBJ2-5; D is unclear. The CDR3 sequence is 15 residues long. Deletions cut 1 base from V and 0 bases from J, with 9 bases between. Germline CDR1 LGHNT, CDR2 FRNRAP. For the CDR3, the DNA is TGTGCTAGTGGTTTGGGGGTTTCCAACCAAGAGACCCAGTACTTC. It is translated as CASGLGVSNQETQYF.

The V and J genes are TRBV7-2 and TRBJ2-1; 13 bases agree with TRBD2. Germline V gene sequence: CDR1 SGHTA, CDR2 FQGNSA. This CDR3 is 15 amino acids long. V was clipped by 5 bases and J by 4 bases; unmatched bases: 2. CDR3 loop: CASSGLAGAYNEQFF. CDR3 sequence (DNA): TGTGCCAGCAGCGGACTAGCGGGAGCTTACAATGAGCAGTTCTTC.

The V and J genes are TRBV19 and TRBJ1-5; 8 bases agree with TRBD1. CDR1 is LNHDA, CDR2 SQIVND, per germline (reference sequence). J lost 3 bases, V lost 11 bases, and 3 bases had no gene match. The length of the CDR3 is 12 residues. CDR3 protein: CAAGGHNQPQHF. The DNA for the CDR3 is TGTGCCGCAGGGGGCCACAATCAGCCCCAGCATTTT.

The CDR3 sequence is CASSIGGGNYGGELFF. The CDR3 DNA reads TGTGCCAGTAGTATAGGAGGGGGCAATTACGGCGGGGAGCTGTTTTTT. The chain couples TRBV19 to TRBJ2-2; 7 nucleotides agree with TRBD1. Trimming at V came to 1 base and at J to 7 bases, leaving 9 bases not matched to a gene. This CDR3 comprises 16 residues. Germline V CDR1 and CDR2: LNHDA, SQIVND (reference sequence).